The next 26 T cell receptor beta chains were all read from a single sample in a study of blood T cell repertoires in COVID-19 (dated by TCRdb to 2020 to 2022). The library was obtained by the immunoSEQ multiplex PCR assay. TCRdb obtained this table from immuneACCESS and retained in-frame rearrangements with V and J assigned. These tables miss some clones; where compared with another copy, unresolved V genes account for less than half of the shortfall, and the remainder is unexplained. The sample yields 170,000 or so clones; around 73% were counted once. The ten largest clonotypes hold roughly a sixth of the sample. Sequenced sample: PBMCs or T cells enriched from blood (not recorded which). All receptors derive from a woman aged 45-60 years who had recovered from COVID-19.

CDR3 residues: CASSKKREQPTQPPIRPKNIQYF. CDR3 DNA: TGTGCCAGCAGCAAAAAGCGGGAACAGCCAACTCAACCGCCCATTCGACCCAAAAACATTCAGTACTTC. This chain links TRBV27 with TRBJ2-4, with 7 nucleotides matching TRBD2. This CDR3 region has 23 residues. V shed 6 bases and J 2 bases; nucleotides not matched to a gene: 31. Germline V lookup: CDR1 MNHEY, CDR2 SMNVEV (reference sequence).

The chain links TRBV24-1 to TRBJ2-1; tentatively, D is TRBD1 (6 bases). The ends were cut back, 4 bases at V and 0 bases at J, with 12 bases in the middle. The CDR3 has 16 residues. Germline values: CDR1 KGHDR, CDR2 SFDVKD. CDR3 loop: CATSEAGASSYNEQFF. The CDR3 bases are TGTGCCACCAGTGAAGCAGGGGCGAGCTCCTACAATGAGCAGTTCTTC.

The chain joins TRBV11-2 to TRBJ2-3; D is perhaps TRBD2 (5 bases). Between the trimmed V and J ends, which lost 5 bases and 2 bases, there was a span of 11 bases. The length of the CDR3 is 14 residues. CDR1 and CDR2 (germline): SGHAT, FQNNGV. Here the CDR3 DNA reads TGTGCCAGCAGCCTGACGGACTTCACAGATACGCAGTATTTT. Translated, it gives CASSLTDFTDTQYF.

This rearrangement joins TRBV5-1 to TRBJ2-3; D gene ambiguous. Germline V gene sequence: CDR1 SGHRS, CDR2 YFSETQ. This CDR3 contains 13 residues. V was clipped by 0 bases and J by 6 bases, with 8 bases between them. CDR3 protein: CASSLGLSDTQYF. As DNA, the CDR3 is TGCGCCAGCAGCTTGGGTTTGTCTGATACGCAGTATTTT. Filled out from reference TRBV5-1 and TRBJ2-3, the complete variable domain reads KAGVTQTPRYLIKTRGQQVTLSCSPISGHRSVSWYQQTPGQGLQFLFEYFSETQRNKGNFPGRFSGRQFSNSRSEMNVSTLELGDSALYLCASSLGLSDTQYFGPGTRLTVL.

V is TRBV5-1 and J is TRBJ2-3; 7 nucleotides align to TRBD1. The CDR3 extends over 15 amino acids. Germline CDR1 reads SGHRS; CDR2 reads YFSETQ. The ends lost 3 bases at V and 0 bases at J; junction bases unmatched: 4. CDR3 amino acids: CASSWTGDSTDTQYF. In DNA form, the CDR3 reads TGCGCCAGCAGCTGGACAGGCGATAGCACAGATACGCAGTATTTT. Full variable domain (outside the CDR3, taken from reference TRBV5-1 and TRBJ2-3): KAGVTQTPRYLIKTRGQQVTLSCSPISGHRSVSWYQQTPGQGLQFLFEYFSETQRNKGNFPGRFSGRQFSNSRSEMNVSTLELGDSALYLCASSWTGDSTDTQYFGPGTRLTVL.

The genes are TRBV28 and TRBJ1-2, with D perhaps TRBD1 (5 bases). This CDR3 has 12 amino acids. Trimming took 3 bases from V and 6 from J, leaving 8 bases between them. Germline CDR1 MDHEN, CDR2 SYDVKM. CDR3 nucleotide sequence: TGTGCCAGCAGTTTTTCAGGGCATGGCTACACCTTC. Translating it yields CASSFSGHGYTF.

This clone was seen a few times. V gene TRBV5-1 combines with J gene TRBJ1-2, with D hard to call. V lost 5 bases to trimming and J lost 9 bases, with 17 bases between them. The CDR3 sequence is 13 residues long. CDR1 and CDR2 from the germline V gene are SGHRS and YFSETQ. Written as DNA, the CDR3 is TGCGCCAGCAGTTTCGGCGGTCATGCGAGCTACACCTTC. Translated: CASSFGGHASYTF.

The chain uses TRBV6-4 and TRBJ2-3, with D maybe TRBD2 (5 bases). Trimming stripped 3 bases from V and 0 bases from J, with 10 bases between. The germline CDR1 and CDR2 sequences are MRHNA and SNTAGT. There are 15 residues in the CDR3. The CDR3 is CASSETRSSTDTQYF. CDR3 nucleotide sequence: TGTGCCAGCAGTGAAACTAGGAGTAGCACAGATACGCAGTATTTT.

The chain employs TRBV13 and TRBJ1-2; TRBD1 agrees at 11 bases. The CDR3 sequence is 15 residues long. V lost 7 bases and J lost 7; bases outside the gene matches: 11. Germline V lookup: CDR1 PRHDT, CDR2 FYEKMQ (reference sequence). This chain's CDR3 is CASKIMGQGGGGYTF. The CDR3 DNA reads as TGTGCCAGCAAAATTATGGGACAGGGGGGCGGTGGCTACACCTTC.

The V gene is TRBV6-5, the J gene TRBJ1-2; 10 bases are a match to TRBD1. The germline CDR1 and CDR2 sequences are MNHEY and SVGAGI. V lost 6 bases, J lost 6 bases, and 7 bases stayed unmatched. The CDR3 has 14 residues. CDR3 sequence (DNA): TGTGCCAGCAGAACTTCCGGGACAGGGGATGGCTACACCTTC. Protein: CASRTSGTGDGYTF.

This chain joins TRBV15 and TRBJ2-2; 8 positions agree with TRBD1. This CDR3 contains 15 residues. The germline V gene has CDR1 LNHNV and CDR2 YYDKDF (reference sequence). V was pared by 5 bases and J by 7 bases, with 9 bases of the junction left unmatched. The CDR3 DNA reads as TGTGCCACCAGCGCCCGACAGGGGTTTGTCGGGGAGCTGTTTTTT. Protein sequence: CATSARQGFVGELFF.

The chain carries TRBV5-1 and TRBJ1-1; TRBD1 might be the D (6 bases). Trimming took 3 bases from V and 0 from J, leaving 12 bases between them. The CDR3 consists of 15 residues. Per germline, CDR1 SGHRS and CDR2 YFSETQ. Written as DNA, the CDR3 is TGCGCCAGCAGCTGGAATACAGGGTTGAACACTGAAGCTTTCTTT. This codes for CASSWNTGLNTEAFF.

CDR3 loop: CASSQSFRETEAFF. The CDR3 region has the DNA TGCGCCAGCAGCCAATCTTTCAGGGAAACTGAAGCTTTCTTT. The V call is TRBV4-3, the J call TRBJ1-1, with a possible D match to TRBD1 (5 bases). This CDR3 region has 14 residues. From germline, CDR1 is LGHNA and CDR2 YSLEER. Trimming pared 2 bases from V and 5 bases from J, leaving 12 bases between.

V gene TRBV5-5 combines with J gene TRBJ2-2; 7 bases are a match to TRBD2. V dropped 3 bases and J dropped 6; count of bases not matched to a gene: 5. The CDR3 length is 14 residues. Germline CDR1 SGHKS, CDR2 YYEKEE (reference sequence). The CDR3 bases are TGTGCCAGCAGCTCTTGGGACTATCCCGGGGAGCTGTTTTTT. It codes for CASSSWDYPGELFF.

The chain is built from TRBV4-2 and TRBJ2-4, with 9 bases identical to TRBD1. CDR1 and CDR2 from the germline V gene are LGHNA and YNFKEQ. This CDR3 contains 18 residues. Trimming took 1 base from V and 0 from J; bases not matched to a gene: 7. The DNA for the CDR3 is TGTGCCAGCAGCCAAGTTTTAGGACAGGGGATAGCCAAAAACATTCAGTACTTC. It encodes CASSQVLGQGIAKNIQYF.

The chain joins TRBV11-1 to TRBJ1-1; tentative D call: TRBD1 (5 bases). The CDR3 is made up of 15 amino acids. Trimming took off 2 bases at V and 2 bases at J, with 12 bases between the two ends. Germline lookup yields CDR1 SGHAT and CDR2 FQDESV (reference sequence). The CDR3 region is CASSLRGQGNTEAFF. In nucleotides, the CDR3 is TGTGCCAGCAGCTTAAGAGGCCAGGGCAACACTGAAGCTTTCTTT.

The chain joins TRBV6-1 to TRBJ1-2, with TRBD1 matching 9 bases. The CDR3 loop spans 19 amino acids. V lost 2 bases to trimming and J lost 6 bases; unmatched junction nucleotides: 19. The germline CDR1 and CDR2 sequences are MNHNS and SASEGT. CDR3 sequence (DNA): TGTGCCAGCAGTGAACTGTATAGGGGACAGGGAGAAATACGGGATGGCTACACCTTC. Protein: CASSELYRGQGEIRDGYTF.

The rearrangement uses TRBV9 and TRBJ1-3; 10 positions agree with TRBD1. Germline V CDR1 and CDR2: SGDLS, YYNGEE. The CDR3 has 17 residues. V shed 3 bases and J 0 bases; nucleotides not matched to a gene: 6. CDR3 amino acids: CASSAGTGEYSGNTIYF. For the CDR3, the DNA is TGTGCCAGCAGCGCGGGGACAGGGGAATACTCTGGAAACACCATATATTTT.

This clone was counted between two and nine times. This rearrangement joins TRBV5-1 to TRBJ2-7; possible D gene TRBD2, 6 bases. The germline V gene has CDR1 SGHRS and CDR2 YFSETQ. The CDR3 is 14 amino acids. The V gene lost 4 bases and the J gene lost 6 bases, with 17 bases spanning the gap. The CDR3 coding sequence is TGCGCCAGCAGCCCCAAGACTAGTATGGGCGAGCAGTACTTC. Its protein is CASSPKTSMGEQYF.

The genes are TRBV7-6 and TRBJ2-7; no reliable D call. The CDR3 is 16 amino acids. The V and J ends lost 3 bases and 1 base respectively, with 16 bases between them. In germline, CDR1 is SGHVS, CDR2 FNYEAQ. The CDR3 DNA reads as TGTGCCAGCAGCTTTACTTCCCGAGGCAGTTCCTACGAGCAGTACTTC. The encoded protein is CASSFTSRGSSYEQYF. The full variable domain, completed using reference TRBV7-6 and TRBJ2-7, is GAGVSQSPRYKVTKRGQDVALRCDPISGHVSLYWYRQALGQGPEFLTYFNYEAQQDKSGLPNDRFSAERPEGSISTLTIQRTEQRDSAMYRCASSFTSRGSSYEQYFGPGTRLTVT.

The chain recombines TRBV5-1 with TRBJ2-1; the D gene is possibly TRBD2 (5 bases). The germline V and J ends were trimmed by 5 bases and 9 bases, with 15 bases remaining between them. The length of the CDR3 is 13 residues. Germline CDR1 reads SGHRS; CDR2 reads YFSETQ. This CDR3 reads CASSSTSSGEQFF. In DNA form, the CDR3 reads TGCGCCAGCAGTTCTACTAGTTCGGGTGAGCAGTTCTTC. Drawing the rest from reference TRBV5-1 and TRBJ2-1, the complete variable domain is KAGVTQTPRYLIKTRGQQVTLSCSPISGHRSVSWYQQTPGQGLQFLFEYFSETQRNKGNFPGRFSGRQFSNSRSEMNVSTLELGDSALYLCASSSTSSGEQFFGPGTRLTVL.

The V gene is TRBV5-5, the J gene TRBJ2-7, with TRBD1 as a possible D gene (6 bases). Germline V gene lookup returns CDR1 SGHKS and CDR2 YYEKEE (reference sequence). V shed 3 bases and J shed 3 bases, with 10 bases lying between them. The CDR3 length is 13 residues. The CDR3 reads CASSWEQGYEQYF. The CDR3 nucleotides are TGTGCCAGCAGCTGGGAACAGGGCTACGAGCAGTACTTC.

The chain links TRBV7-2 to TRBJ1-1, with D maybe TRBD1 (5 bases). Germline loops: CDR1 SGHTA, CDR2 FQGNSA. V lost 5 bases and J lost 5, with 15 bases in between. This CDR3 contains 14 residues. This CDR3 is CASSGRPGGTEAFF. As DNA, the CDR3 is TGTGCCAGCAGCGGACGCCCTGGGGGGACTGAAGCTTTCTTT.

The chain couples TRBV6-4 to TRBJ1-1, with 7 bases that match TRBD1. Per germline, CDR1 MRHNA and CDR2 SNTAGT. The CDR3 runs 15 residues. J lost 6 bases, V lost 4 bases, and 11 bases had no gene match. The CDR3 here is CASSADRGGDSEAFF. CDR3 nucleotide sequence: TGTGCCAGCAGTGCAGACAGAGGGGGCGATTCTGAAGCTTTCTTT.

This chain connects TRBV9 to TRBJ2-3; tentative D call: TRBD1 (7 bases). The length of the CDR3 is 17 residues. The V and J ends lost 0 bases and 6 bases respectively, with 20 bases between them. Germline-derived CDR1 and CDR2 are SGDLS and YYNGEE. Written as DNA, the CDR3 is TGTGCCAGCAGCGTAGACGGCGGAGGGGGCCCGATTGATACGCAGTATTTT. It translates to CASSVDGGGGPIDTQYF.

The rearrangement uses TRBV5-1 and TRBJ1-4; 7 nucleotides line up with TRBD1. V trimming: 0 bases; J trimming: 4 bases; junction bases outside the gene matches: 9. CDR3 length equals 17 residues. Germline V gene lookup returns CDR1 SGHRS and CDR2 YFSETQ. The CDR3 DNA is TGCGCCAGCAGCTTGGAGGGGCGGGGGGACAGTAATGAAAAACTGTTTTTT. This codes for CASSLEGRGDSNEKLFF.